This T cell receptor beta chain appears in the sequencing data of a study of T cell repertoires in cytomegalovirus infection. Notes on this clonotype: Its antigen remains unknown.

A single record per CDR3 protein comes from TCRdb applying MiXCR to the reads. The sample yields approximately 1,000,000 distinct CDR3 sequences, roughly 30% seen once. This sample comprised cultured CD8+ T cells from PBMCs, obtained from culture after CMV antigen stimulation. This receptor was taken from a human donor in good health (CMV status not recorded). Some clones in this sample may be carry-over from other donors' samples.

This CDR3 is CASSLSLNQPQHF. The CDR3 DNA is TGTGCCAGCAGTTTATCCCTCAATCAGCCCCAGCATTTT. The chain recombines TRBV13 with TRBJ1-5; no clear D. CDR1 and CDR2 from the germline V gene are PRHDT and FYEKMQ (reference sequence). The CDR3 spans 13 residues. V was pared by 6 bases and J by 3 bases, with 9 bases between.